This T cell receptor beta chain was identified during a study of CD8 T cells in cerebrospinal fluid in Alzheimer's disease. Across the study: Two single-cell methods, plate-based nested PCR and droplet-based sequencing, assessed CSF clonal expansion.

This CDR3 comprises 12 residues. The germline V gene has CDR1 MDHEN and CDR2 SYDVKM. Reanalyzing the 10x single-cell sequencing reads, TCRdb keeps one entry per CDR3 protein, without DNA. This sample carries roughly 1,500 distinct CDR3 sequences, with less than 6% going to the ten biggest clones. Measured by frequency, this clonotype is medium-sized (0.01 to 0.1%). The rearrangement uses TRBV28 and TRBJ1-3. Sequencing was performed on cerebrospinal fluid. The origin of this receptor is a human donor with Alzheimer's disease. CDR3 amino acids: CASSLSENTIYF. The full variable domain, completed using reference TRBV28 and TRBJ1-3, is DVKVTQSSRYLVKRTGEKVFLECVQDMDHENMFWYRQDPGLGLRLIYFSYDVKMKEKGDIPEGYSVSREKKERFSLILESASTNQTSMYLCASSLSENTIYFGEGSWLTVV.